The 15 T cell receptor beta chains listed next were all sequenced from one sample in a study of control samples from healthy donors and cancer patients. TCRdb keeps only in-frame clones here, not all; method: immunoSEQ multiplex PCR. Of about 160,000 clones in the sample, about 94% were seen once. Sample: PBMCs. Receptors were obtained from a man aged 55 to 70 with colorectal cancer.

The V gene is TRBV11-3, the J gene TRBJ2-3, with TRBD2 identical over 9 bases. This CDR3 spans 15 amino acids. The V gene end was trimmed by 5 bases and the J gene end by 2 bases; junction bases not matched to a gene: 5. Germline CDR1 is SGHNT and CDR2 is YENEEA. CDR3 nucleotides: TGTGCCAGCAGCCCCGGCGGGAGGGTCACAGATACGCAGTATTTT. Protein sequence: CASSPGGRVTDTQYF.

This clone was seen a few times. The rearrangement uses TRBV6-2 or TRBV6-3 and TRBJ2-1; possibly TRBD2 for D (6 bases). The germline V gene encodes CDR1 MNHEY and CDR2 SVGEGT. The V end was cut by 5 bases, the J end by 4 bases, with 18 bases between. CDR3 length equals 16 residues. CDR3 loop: CASSTRGTGAYNEQFF. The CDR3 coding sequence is TGTGCCAGCAGTACCCGCGGGACTGGGGCATACAATGAGCAGTTCTTC.

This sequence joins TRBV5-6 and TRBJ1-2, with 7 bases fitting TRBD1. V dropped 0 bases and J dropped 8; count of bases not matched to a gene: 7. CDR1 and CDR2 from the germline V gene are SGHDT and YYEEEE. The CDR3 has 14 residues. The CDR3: CASSLAVTGSGYTF. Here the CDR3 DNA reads TGTGCCAGCAGCTTGGCCGTGACAGGGAGCGGCTACACCTTC.

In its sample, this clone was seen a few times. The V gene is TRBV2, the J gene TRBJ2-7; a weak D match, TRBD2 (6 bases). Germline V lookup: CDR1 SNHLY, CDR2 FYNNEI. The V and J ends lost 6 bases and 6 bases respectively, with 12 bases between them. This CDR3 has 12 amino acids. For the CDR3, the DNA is TGTGCCAGCAGGGGTGGAGGGGTCGAGCAGTACTTC. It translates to CASRGGGVEQYF.

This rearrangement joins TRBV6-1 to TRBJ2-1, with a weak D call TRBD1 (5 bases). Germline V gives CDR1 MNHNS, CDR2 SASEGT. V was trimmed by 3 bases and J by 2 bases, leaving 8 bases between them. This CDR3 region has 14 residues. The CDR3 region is CASSDRVAYNEQFF. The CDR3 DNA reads TGTGCCAGCAGTGACAGGGTAGCCTACAATGAGCAGTTCTTC.

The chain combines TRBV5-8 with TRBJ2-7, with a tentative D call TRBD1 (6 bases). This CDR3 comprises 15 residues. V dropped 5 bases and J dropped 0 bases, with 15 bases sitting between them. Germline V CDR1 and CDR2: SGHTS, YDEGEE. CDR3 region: CASSITTGYSYEQYF. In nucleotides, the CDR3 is TGTGCCAGCAGTATCACGACAGGCTACTCCTACGAGCAGTACTTC.

In DNA, the CDR3 is TGCGCCAGCAGCGAGGGGACAGGCCGCGAGCAGTACTTC. Its protein is CASSEGTGREQYF. J is TRBJ2-7 and V is TRBV5-1; TRBD1 matches at 8 bases. Germline V lookup: CDR1 SGHRS, CDR2 YFSETQ. CDR3 length: 13 residues. V shed 4 bases and J 6 bases; nucleotides not matched to a gene: 6.

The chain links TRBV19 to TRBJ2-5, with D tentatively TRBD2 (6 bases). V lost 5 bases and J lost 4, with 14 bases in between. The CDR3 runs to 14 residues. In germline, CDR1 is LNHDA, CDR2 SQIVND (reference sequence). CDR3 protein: CASSRASETETQYF. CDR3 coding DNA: TGTGCCAGTAGTCGGGCTAGCGAAACAGAGACCCAGTACTTC.

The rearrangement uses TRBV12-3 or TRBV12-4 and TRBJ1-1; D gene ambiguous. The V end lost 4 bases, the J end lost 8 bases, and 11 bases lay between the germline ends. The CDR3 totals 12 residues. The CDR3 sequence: CASSSRTGEAFF. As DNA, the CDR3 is TGTGCCAGCAGTTCCCGGACCGGCGAAGCTTTCTTT.

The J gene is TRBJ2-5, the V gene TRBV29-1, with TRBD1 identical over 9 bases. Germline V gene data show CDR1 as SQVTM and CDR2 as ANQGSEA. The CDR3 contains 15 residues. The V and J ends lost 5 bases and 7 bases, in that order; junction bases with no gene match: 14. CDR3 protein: CSVSPSGTGLGTQYF. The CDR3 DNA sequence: TGCAGCGTTTCGCCCTCCGGGACAGGGTTAGGGACCCAGTACTTC.

CDR3 bases: TGTGCCAGCTCACGATCCACTAGCGGGGGGGCTACAGATACGCAGTATTTT. Its protein product is CASSRSTSGGATDTQYF. This chain uses TRBV18 with TRBJ2-3; 13 bases map to TRBD2. V lost 4 bases, J lost 3 bases, and 7 bases stayed unmatched. Germline CDR1 KGHSH, CDR2 LQKENI. The CDR3 loop spans 17 amino acids.

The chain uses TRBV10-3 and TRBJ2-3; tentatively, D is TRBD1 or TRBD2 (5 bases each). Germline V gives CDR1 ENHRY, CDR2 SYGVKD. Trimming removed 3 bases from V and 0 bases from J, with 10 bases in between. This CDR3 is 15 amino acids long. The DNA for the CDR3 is TGTGCCATCAGTGAAGGGACGGCTAGCACAGATACGCAGTATTTT. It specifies CAISEGTASTDTQYF.

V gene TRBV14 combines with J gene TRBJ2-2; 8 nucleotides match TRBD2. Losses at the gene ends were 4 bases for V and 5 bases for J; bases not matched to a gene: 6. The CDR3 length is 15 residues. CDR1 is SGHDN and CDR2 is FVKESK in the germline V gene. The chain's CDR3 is CASSLIGGATGELFF. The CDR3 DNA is TGTGCCAGCAGCCTCATCGGGGGGGCGACCGGGGAGCTGTTTTTT.

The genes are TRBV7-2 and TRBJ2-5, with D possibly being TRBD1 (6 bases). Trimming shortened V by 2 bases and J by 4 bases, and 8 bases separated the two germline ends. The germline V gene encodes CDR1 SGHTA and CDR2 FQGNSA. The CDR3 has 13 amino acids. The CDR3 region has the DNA TGTGCCAGCAGCTTAAAAGGGGGAGAGACCCAGTACTTC. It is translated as CASSLKGGETQYF.

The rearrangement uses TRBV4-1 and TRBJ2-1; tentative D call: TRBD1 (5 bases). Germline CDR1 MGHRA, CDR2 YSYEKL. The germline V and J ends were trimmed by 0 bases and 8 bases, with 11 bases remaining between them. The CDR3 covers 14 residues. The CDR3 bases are TGCGCCAGCAGCCAAGACTGGCAGGGCGATGAGCAGTTCTTC. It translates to CASSQDWQGDEQFF.